The entry that follows covers one TCR beta chain sequence. Antigen: not known. TCRdb keeps only in-frame clones here, not all; method: immunoSEQ multiplex PCR. The table has around 53,000 clones, around 90% seen once. The data derive from a study of early stage breast cancer tumors. Broader study findings: In about 90% of the 16 patients, blood comparison separated tumor from normal breast.

The source material was blood. This clonotype was sampled from a person between 70 and 80 years old with breast cancer.

This CDR3 reads CASTQRGTSRIQETQYF. For the CDR3, the DNA is TGTGCCAGCACCCAAAGGGGGACTAGCAGGATCCAAGAGACCCAGTACTTC. This chain uses TRBV27 with TRBJ2-5, with 9 nucleotides matching TRBD2. The CDR3 spans 17 residues. V gave up 7 bases and J gave up 1 base; unmatched junction bases: 13. Germline-derived CDR1 and CDR2 are MNHEY and SMNVEV (reference sequence).